This record covers a single T cell receptor (beta chain). The antigen is unknown. V was cut by 6 bases and J by 5 bases, with 5 bases left in between. This CDR3 comprises 10 residues. Time point here: blood from clinic visit 5 months post-surgery; TSC patient then seizure free. This specimen belongs to a study of brain T cells in children with intractable seizures. Study-wide results and caveats: Patients' HCMV serostatus was unknown; virus specificity rests on CDR3 similarity alone.

The repertoire was sequenced with immunoSEQ multiplex PCR; TCRdb's copy has only in-frame clones and lacks some. The data hold about 340,000 clones, with approximately 93% observed a single time. The receptor's source is a boy under two years old with tuberous sclerosis and intractable seizures. The chain carries TRBV12-3 or TRBV12-4 and TRBJ2-7; D unresolved. The sample here was peripheral blood, taken roughly 5 months after surgery. The CDR3 sequence is CASRWDEQYF. Written as DNA, the CDR3 is TGTGCCAGCAGATGGGACGAGCAGTACTTC.